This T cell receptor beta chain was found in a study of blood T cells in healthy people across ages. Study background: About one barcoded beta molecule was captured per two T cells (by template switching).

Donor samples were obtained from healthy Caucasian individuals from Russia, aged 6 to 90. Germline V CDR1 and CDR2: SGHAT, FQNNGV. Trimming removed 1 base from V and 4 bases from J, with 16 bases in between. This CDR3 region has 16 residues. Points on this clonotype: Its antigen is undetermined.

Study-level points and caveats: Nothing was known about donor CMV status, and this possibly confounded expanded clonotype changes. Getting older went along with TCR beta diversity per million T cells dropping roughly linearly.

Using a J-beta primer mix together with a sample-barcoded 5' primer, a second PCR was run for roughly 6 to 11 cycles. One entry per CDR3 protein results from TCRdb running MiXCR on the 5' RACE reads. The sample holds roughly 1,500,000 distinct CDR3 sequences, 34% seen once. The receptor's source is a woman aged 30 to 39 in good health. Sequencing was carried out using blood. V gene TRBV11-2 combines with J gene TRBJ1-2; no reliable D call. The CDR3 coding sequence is TGTGCCAGCAGCTTAGGTTACGCCCCGGGAGCCTATGGCTACACCTTC. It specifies CASSLGYAPGAYGYTF. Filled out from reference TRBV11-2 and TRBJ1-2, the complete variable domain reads EAGVAQSPRYKIIEKRQSVAFWCNPISGHATLYWYQQILGQGPKLLIQFQNNGVVDDSQLPKDRFSAERLKGVDSTLKIQPAKLEDSAVYLCASSLGYAPGAYGYTFGSGTRLTVV.